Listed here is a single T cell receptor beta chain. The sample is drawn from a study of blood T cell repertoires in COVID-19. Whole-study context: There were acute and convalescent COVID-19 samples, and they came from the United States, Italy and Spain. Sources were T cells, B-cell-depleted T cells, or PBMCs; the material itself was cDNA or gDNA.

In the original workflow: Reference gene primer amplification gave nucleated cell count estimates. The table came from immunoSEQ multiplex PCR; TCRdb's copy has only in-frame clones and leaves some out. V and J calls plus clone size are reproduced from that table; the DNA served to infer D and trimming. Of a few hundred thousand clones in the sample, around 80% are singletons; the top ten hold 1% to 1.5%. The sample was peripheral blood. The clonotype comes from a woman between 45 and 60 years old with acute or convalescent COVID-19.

The CDR3 nucleotides are TGTGCCAGCAGCTCGGGACAGCACAATGAGCAGTTCTTC. This sequence encodes CASSSGQHNEQFF. V is TRBV7-2 and J is TRBJ2-1; 7 bases fit TRBD1. The V gene's germline CDR1 is SGHTA and CDR2 FQGNSA. V gave up 4 bases and J gave up 5 bases; unmatched junction bases: 2. The CDR3 sequence is 13 residues long.